Below, 14 T cell receptor beta chains from the same sample are listed, as sequenced in a study of sequential checkpoint blockade in melanoma (dated by TCRdb to between 2018 and 2020). Preparation of the library involved the immunoSEQ multiplex PCR assay. This immuneACCESS table, as held by TCRdb, lists in-frame sequences with V and J called but not all clones. Of the missing ones, under half trace to an unresolved V gene in checked studies; the others have no known cause. This sample holds about 24,000 clones; roughly four fifths were observed only once. The top ten hold 11% of the sample. The sample's treatment or condition, from its label and the paper: randomized to nivolumab then ipilimumab (arm A) or the reverse (arm B). Sequences were derived from CD8+ T cells sorted from blood (inferred from file names), sampled from a patient given nivolumab and ipilimumab in sequence. The receptors stem from a human donor with melanoma.

In DNA form, the CDR3 reads TGTGCCAGCACCTGGGGGACAGGGCGCCAAGAGACCCAGTACTTC. It translates to CASTWGTGRQETQYF. The rearrangement uses TRBV9 and TRBJ2-5, with TRBD1 identical over 9 bases. J was trimmed by 1 base and V by 6 bases; bases with no gene match: 7. Germline V gene sequence: CDR1 SGDLS, CDR2 YYNGEE. CDR3 size: 15 residues. Full variable domain (missing parts from reference TRBV9 and TRBJ2-5): DSGVTQTPKHLITATGQRVTLRCSPRSGDLSVYWYQQSLDQGLQFLIQYYNGEERAKGNILERFSAQQFPDLHSELNLSSLELGDSALYFCASTWGTGRQETQYFGPGTRLLVL.

The rearrangement joins TRBV9 to TRBJ1-4, with D possibly TRBD1 on 6 matching bases. The CDR3 length is 16 residues. The germline CDR1 and CDR2 sequences are SGDLS and YYNGEE. V lost 0 bases to trimming and J lost 7 bases, with 16 bases between them. The CDR3 DNA is TGTGCCAGCAGCGTAGCTGGGGGGGGCATTAGTGAAAAACTGTTTTTT. The encoded protein is CASSVAGGGISEKLFF.

The rearrangement uses TRBV28 and TRBJ1-2; the D gene is possibly TRBD1 (5 bases). This CDR3 has 12 amino acids. Per germline, CDR1 MDHEN and CDR2 SYDVKM. CDR3 in DNA: TGTGCAGTTCCGACAGTAAACTATGGCTACACCTTC. It is translated as CAVPTVNYGYTF.

CDR3 coding DNA: TGCGCCAGCAGCCAAGATTCGGGACTAGCGGGAGTACCCTCCTACAATGAGCAGTTCTTC. Protein product: CASSQDSGLAGVPSYNEQFF. The chain links TRBV4-3 to TRBJ2-1; 14 bases map to TRBD2. Trimming removed 0 bases from V and 0 bases from J; junction bases left unmatched: 7. Germline V gives CDR1 LGHNA, CDR2 YSLEER. This CDR3 region has 20 residues.

In its sample, this clone was seen a few times. The chain joins TRBV19 to TRBJ2-4; 10 bases align to TRBD2. The CDR3 extends over 18 amino acids. J was trimmed by 1 base and V by 6 bases; bases with no gene match: 12. CDR1 and CDR2 from the germline V gene are LNHDA and SQIVND (reference sequence). CDR3 in DNA: TGTGCCAGTAGGGCCACCGGGACTAGCGAATGGGCCAAAAACATTCAGTACTTC. This gives the protein CASRATGTSEWAKNIQYF.

The chain couples TRBV2 to TRBJ2-3, with 15 nucleotides matching TRBD2. Looked up from germline, CDR1 is SNHLY and CDR2 is FYNNEI. This CDR3 comprises 16 residues. Trimming cost V 4 bases and J 3 bases; bases outside gene matches: 2. The DNA for the CDR3 is TGTGCCAGCAGTGGAGGGACTAGCGGGAGGACAGATACGCAGTATTTT. It specifies CASSGGTSGRTDTQYF.

The chain uses TRBV30 and TRBJ2-5; 7 nucleotides align to TRBD2. CDR3 length: 14 residues. Germline CDR1 GTSNPN, CDR2 SVGIG (reference sequence). The junction had 9 bases not matched to a gene; V was cut back by 5 bases and J by 3 bases. In nucleotides, the CDR3 is TGTGCCTGGTCACCTGGACTAGGGGAAGAGACCCAGTACTTC. Amino acid sequence: CAWSPGLGEETQYF.

CDR3 sequence (DNA): TGCAGCGTTGAGGGTAGCGGGAGGGATGCAGATACGCAGTATTTT. Its translation: CSVEGSGRDADTQYF. The J gene is TRBJ2-3, the V gene TRBV29-1, with TRBD2 matching over 11 bases. Germline V gene lookup returns CDR1 SQVTM and CDR2 ANQGSEA. Germline trimming cut 3 bases from V and 4 bases from J; bases unmatched to any gene: 6. The CDR3 has 15 amino acids.

CDR3 protein: CASSFNYLEAQYF. The CDR3 DNA reads as TGTGCCAGCAGCTTTAACTATCTCGAGGCGCAGTACTTC. This chain uses TRBV5-6 with TRBJ2-7; D is undetermined. The germline CDR1 and CDR2 sequences are SGHDT and YYEEEE. Trimming shortened V by 2 bases and J by 9 bases, and 15 bases separated the two germline ends. This CDR3 comprises 13 residues.

The chain employs TRBV2 and TRBJ2-7; the match to TRBD2 covers 7 bases. V lost 3 bases to trimming and J lost 5 bases; unmatched junction nucleotides: 10. Germline assignment: CDR1 SNHLY and CDR2 FYNNEI. The CDR3 spans 15 residues. The CDR3 DNA follows: TGTGCCAGCAGTGAGGTAGGAGGGAGGGCCCACGAGCAGTACTTC. Protein product: CASSEVGGRAHEQYF.

This clone has a handful of counts. The J gene is TRBJ2-2, the V gene TRBV7-9, with TRBD2 identical over 9 bases. Germline CDR1 reads SEHNR; CDR2 reads FQNEAQ (reference sequence). CDR3 length: 14 residues. The V and J ends lost 5 bases and 5 bases, in that order; junction bases with no gene match: 3. The CDR3 is CASSQSGGTGELFF. The CDR3 DNA is TGTGCCAGCAGCCAGAGCGGGGGGACCGGGGAGCTGTTTTTT.

J is TRBJ2-5 and V is TRBV11-2; 8 nucleotides match TRBD1. This CDR3 has 14 residues. The J segment lost 5 bases and the V segment lost 2 bases, leaving 4 bases of the junction unmatched. CDR1 and CDR2 from the germline V gene are SGHAT and FQNNGV. CDR3 nucleotide sequence: TGTGCCAGCAGCTTACAGGGGGCGCGGGAGACCCAGTACTTC. This gives the protein CASSLQGARETQYF.

V and J are TRBV21-1 and TRBJ2-2; the table's D gene call, TRBD1, was not cross checked with the DNA. TRBV21-1 is a listed pseudogene. The CDR3 is 19 amino acids. The CDR3 nucleotides are TGTGCCAGCAGCAACGCGCAGGAAACAGGTTCCCTTGAGGCCGGGGAGCTGTTTTTT. Its translation: CASSNAQETGSLEAGELFF.

This clone showed up just a few times. J is TRBJ2-7 and V is TRBV19; 8 positions agree with TRBD1. The CDR3 covers 15 residues. Trimming cost V 5 bases and J 7 bases; bases outside gene matches: 13. The germline gives CDR1 LNHDA, CDR2 SQIVND (reference sequence). The CDR3 sequence: CASSPGAGGRREQYF. CDR3 nucleotides: TGTGCCAGTAGTCCGGGGGCAGGGGGCCGGAGGGAGCAGTACTTC.